The table lists the clone carrying this T cell receptor (beta chain) with a count of one. Its antigen is still unknown. Using immunoSEQ multiplex PCR, the repertoire was profiled, and TCRdb retains in-frame clones only, with some absent. Of around 150,000 clones listed, about nine tenths were seen once; the top ten hold 3% to 3.5%. The entry originates in a study of T cell responses to AZD1222 COVID-19 vaccine. Study-wide points: Most donors were white British, females outnumbered males, and clonal diversity was possibly underestimated.

The CDR3 is 17 amino acids. Germline assignment: CDR1 MNHNS and CDR2 SASEGT. The ends were cut back, 4 bases at V and 8 bases at J, with 24 bases in the middle. The rearrangement uses TRBV6-1 and TRBJ2-1, with a weak D call TRBD2 (7 bases). The sample here was peripheral blood, taken 28 days after the second AZD1222 dose. This TCR came from an adult who received the AZD1222 COVID-19 vaccine. CDR3: CASSVFSGRVGGHEQFF. CDR3 sequence (DNA): TGTGCCAGCAGTGTTTTCAGTGGGCGGGTCGGGGGGCATGAGCAGTTCTTC.